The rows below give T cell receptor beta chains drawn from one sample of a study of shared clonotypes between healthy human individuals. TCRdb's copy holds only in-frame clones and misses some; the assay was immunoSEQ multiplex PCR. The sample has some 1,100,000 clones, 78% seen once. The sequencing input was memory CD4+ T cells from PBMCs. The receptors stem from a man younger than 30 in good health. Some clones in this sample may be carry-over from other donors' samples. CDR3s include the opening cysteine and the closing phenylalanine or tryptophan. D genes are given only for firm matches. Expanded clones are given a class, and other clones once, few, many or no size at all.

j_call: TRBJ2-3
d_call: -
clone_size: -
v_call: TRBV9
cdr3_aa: CASSVGGDTQYF
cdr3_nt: TGTGCCAGCAGCGTAGGGGGAGATACGCAGTATTTT

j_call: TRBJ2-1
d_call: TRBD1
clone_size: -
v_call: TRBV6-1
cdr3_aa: CASLRQGPNEQFF
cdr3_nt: TGTGCCAGCTTAAGACAGGGGCCGAATGAGCAGTTCTTC

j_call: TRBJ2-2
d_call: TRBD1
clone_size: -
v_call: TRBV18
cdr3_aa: CASSPGTGVRELFF
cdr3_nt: TGTGCCAGCTCACCCGGGACAGGAGTAAGGGAGCTGTTTTTT

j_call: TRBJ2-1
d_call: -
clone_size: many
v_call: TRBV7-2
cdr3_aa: CASSTSQDVNEQFF
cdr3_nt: TGTGCCAGCAGCACCTCCCAGGACGTCAATGAGCAGTTCTTC

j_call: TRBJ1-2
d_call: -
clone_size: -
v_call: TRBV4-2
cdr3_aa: CASSLSRDPLGGYTF
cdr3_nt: TGTGCCAGCAGCCTATCCAGGGACCCCTTAGGCGGCTACACCTTC

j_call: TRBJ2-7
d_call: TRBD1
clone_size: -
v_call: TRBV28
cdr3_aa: CASSPPGQGYSYEQYF
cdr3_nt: TGTGCCAGCAGTCCACCGGGACAGGGGTACTCCTACGAGCAGTACTTC

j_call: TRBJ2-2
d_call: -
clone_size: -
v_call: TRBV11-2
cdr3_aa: CASNSIGSRANTGELFF
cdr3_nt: TGTGCCAGCAACTCGATAGGGAGCAGGGCAAACACCGGGGAGCTGTTTTTT

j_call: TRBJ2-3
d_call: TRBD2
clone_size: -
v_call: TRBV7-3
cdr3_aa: CASSFQTSGESTDTQYF
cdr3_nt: TGTGCCAGCAGCTTTCAGACTAGCGGGGAATCCACAGATACGCAGTATTTT

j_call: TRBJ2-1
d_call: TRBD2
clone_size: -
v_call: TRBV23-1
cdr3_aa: CASSPPGLAGNSTSYNEQFF
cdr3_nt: TGCGCCAGCAGTCCCCCGGGACTAGCGGGAAACTCTACCTCCTACAATGAGCAGTTCTTC

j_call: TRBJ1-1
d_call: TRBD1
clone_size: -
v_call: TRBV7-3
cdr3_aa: CASSPKGQGWEEAFF
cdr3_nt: TGTGCCAGCAGCCCGAAGGGACAGGGCTGGGAGGAAGCTTTCTTT